The 20 T cell receptor beta chains below were found in one sample sequenced in a study of blood T cell repertoires in COVID-19. The method was immunoSEQ multiplex PCR; TCRdb's version includes in-frame clones alone and lacks a portion of them. The table has about 50,000 clones, about nine tenths seen once. Sequencing was done on a sample of peripheral blood. These receptors all stem from a woman aged 80 or over with COVID-19, enrolled during active disease.

The rearrangement joins TRBV11-2 to TRBJ2-3; possible D gene TRBD2, 7 bases. Germline V lookup: CDR1 SGHAT, CDR2 FQNNGV. V was cut by 7 bases and J by 7 bases, with 18 bases left in between. The CDR3 runs to 14 residues. The CDR3 loop is CASTRTGGLNTQYF. CDR3 DNA: TGTGCCAGCACCCGGACGGGGGGCTTAAATACGCAGTATTTT.

This sequence joins TRBV29-1 and TRBJ1-1; TRBD1 is a possible D gene (5 bases). The germline V gene has CDR1 SQVTM and CDR2 ANQGSEA. CDR3 length equals 12 residues. With 5 bases removed from V and 1 base from J, the gap between germline ends came to 8 bases. CDR3 sequence reads: CSVQTGNTEAFF. The CDR3 DNA sequence: TGCAGCGTTCAAACAGGGAACACTGAAGCTTTCTTT.

The rearrangement links TRBV6-4 to TRBJ2-7; D might be TRBD1 (6 bases). Germline-derived CDR1 and CDR2 are MRHNA and SNTAGT. Trimming removed 4 bases from V and 2 bases from J, with 15 bases in between. CDR3 length: 15 residues. CDR3 sequence: CASSGVGAPTYEQYF. The CDR3, as DNA: TGTGCCAGCAGTGGGGTGGGGGCCCCAACCTACGAGCAGTACTTC.

The chain joins TRBV7-2 to TRBJ1-4; D gene ambiguous. Germline V gene sequence: CDR1 SGHTA, CDR2 FQGNSA. The V and J ends lost 5 bases and 7 bases respectively, with 17 bases between them. This CDR3 is 15 amino acids long. CDR3 residues: CASSLGWKRGEKLFF. In nucleotides, the CDR3 is TGTGCCAGCAGCCTAGGTTGGAAGCGGGGTGAAAAACTGTTTTTT.

The J gene is TRBJ2-1, the V gene TRBV27, with D maybe TRBD1 (6 bases). Germline V CDR1 and CDR2: MNHEY, SMNVEV (reference sequence). V lost 6 bases, J lost 0 bases, and 24 bases lay in between. The CDR3 length is 19 residues. CDR3 protein: CASSPVTVARTDSYNEQFF. CDR3 coding DNA: TGTGCCAGCAGCCCCGTTACAGTTGCCCGGACAGACTCCTACAATGAGCAGTTCTTC.

This clone was recorded a few times. The chain has TRBV11-3 and TRBJ2-3; D perhaps matches TRBD1 (6 bases). CDR3 size: 15 residues. V was shortened by 3 bases and J by 2 bases, with 12 bases between the two germline ends. The germline gives CDR1 SGHNT, CDR2 YENEEA. The CDR3 sequence: CASSFPGHDTDTQYF. The CDR3 region has the DNA TGTGCCAGCAGCTTCCCGGGACATGACACAGATACGCAGTATTTT.

The chain combines TRBV6-5 with TRBJ1-1; weak D call: TRBD1 (5 bases). Germline lookup yields CDR1 MNHEY and CDR2 SVGAGI. V lost 6 bases to trimming and J lost 4 bases, with 12 bases between them. CDR3 length: 13 residues. CDR3 nucleotides: TGTGCCAGCAGGACTCAGGGACTCACTGAAGCTTTCTTT. Protein product: CASRTQGLTEAFF.

Written as DNA, the CDR3 is TGTGCCAGCAGCCGGGACAGGGTGATATATGGCTACACCTTC. Translation gives CASSRDRVIYGYTF. The chain carries TRBV7-9 and TRBJ1-2; the match to TRBD1 covers 9 bases. The V and J ends lost 5 bases and 5 bases, in that order; junction bases with no gene match: 6. The length of the CDR3 is 14 residues. In germline, CDR1 is SEHNR, CDR2 FQNEAQ (reference sequence).

The chain uses TRBV2 and TRBJ1-5, with D maybe TRBD1 (6 bases). CDR1 SNHLY and CDR2 FYNNEI come from the germline V gene. V lost 5 bases and J 2 bases, leaving 10 bases between the germline ends. This CDR3 is built from 14 residues. CDR3 region: CASSSQGGNQPQHF. The CDR3 nucleotides are TGTGCCAGCAGTTCACAGGGCGGCAATCAGCCCCAGCATTTT.

V is TRBV27 and J is TRBJ1-1; D ambiguous. The CDR3 extends over 13 amino acids. Germline V CDR1 and CDR2: MNHEY, SMNVEV (reference sequence). V was clipped by 4 bases and J by 5 bases, with 11 bases between them. This CDR3 reads CASSYSGRTEAFF. DNA for the CDR3: TGTGCCAGCAGTTATAGCGGCAGGACTGAAGCTTTCTTT.

The chain combines TRBV5-1 with TRBJ1-6; tentative D call: TRBD1 (5 bases). V was pared by 4 bases and J by 4 bases, with 12 bases between. The CDR3 totals 15 residues. The germline CDR1 and CDR2 sequences are SGHRS and YFSETQ. The CDR3 nucleotides read TGCGCCAGCAGCCCCAGGGAAGATTATAATTCACCCCTCCACTTT. It is translated as CASSPREDYNSPLHF. The entire variable domain, with the rest obtained from reference TRBV5-1 and TRBJ1-6, is as follows: KAGVTQTPRYLIKTRGQQVTLSCSPISGHRSVSWYQQTPGQGLQFLFEYFSETQRNKGNFPGRFSGRQFSNSRSEMNVSTLELGDSALYLCASSPREDYNSPLHFGNGTRLTVT.

The genes are TRBV6-1 and TRBJ1-2; D is undetermined. The germline CDR1 and CDR2 sequences are MNHNS and SASEGT. Trimming cost V 2 bases and J 2 bases, with 6 bases left between them. The CDR3 extends over 13 amino acids. The CDR3 loop is CASSETANYGYTF. The CDR3 DNA reads as TGTGCCAGCAGTGAAACAGCCAACTATGGCTACACCTTC.

The V and J genes are TRBV3-1 (or the pseudogene TRBV3-2) and TRBJ1-1; D remains ambiguous. Per germline, CDR1 LGHDT and CDR2 YNNKEL (reference sequence). The germline V and J ends were trimmed by 6 bases and 0 bases, with 5 bases remaining between them. The CDR3 runs 12 residues. The CDR3 region has the DNA TGTGCCAGCAGAAGAGTGAACACTGAAGCTTTCTTT. Translated: CASRRVNTEAFF.

This rearrangement joins TRBV18 to TRBJ2-1; D might be TRBD1 (6 bases). V lost 6 bases, J lost 8 bases, and 14 bases lay in between. CDR3 length: 13 amino acids. Germline assignment: CDR1 KGHSH and CDR2 LQKENI. CDR3 residues: CASSNRVGYEQFF. The CDR3 DNA reads TGTGCCAGCTCCAACAGGGTTGGCTATGAGCAGTTCTTC. The full variable domain, rest sourced from reference TRBV18 and TRBJ2-1, is NAGVMQNPRHLVRRRGQEARLRCSPMKGHSHVYWYRQLPEEGLKFMVYLQKENIIDESGMPKERFSAEFPKEGPSILRIQQVVRGDSAAYFCASSNRVGYEQFFGPGTRLTVL.

The rearrangement links TRBV13 to TRBJ2-1; 10 nucleotides align to TRBD2. The germline V gene has CDR1 PRHDT and CDR2 FYEKMQ (reference sequence). This CDR3 is built from 15 residues. V lost 2 bases, J lost 9 bases, and 7 bases stayed unmatched. CDR3 loop: CASSLSRSGRAEQFF. The CDR3 DNA is TGTGCCAGCAGCTTAAGTAGAAGCGGGAGGGCTGAGCAGTTCTTC.

This rearrangement joins TRBV19 to TRBJ1-1, with D perhaps matching TRBD1 (6 bases). The germline V and J ends were trimmed by 4 bases and 5 bases, with 14 bases remaining between them. Germline loops: CDR1 LNHDA, CDR2 SQIVND (reference sequence). The CDR3 covers 14 residues. This chain's CDR3 is CASSKPGQGTEAFF. CDR3 nucleotides: TGTGCCAGTAGTAAACCGGGACAAGGGACTGAAGCTTTCTTT.

The chain couples TRBV7-2 to TRBJ2-4; D remains ambiguous. Germline-derived CDR1 and CDR2 are SGHTA and FQGNSA. CDR3 size: 13 residues. V was trimmed by 4 bases and J by 9 bases, leaving 13 bases between them. The CDR3 DNA sequence: TGTGCCAGCAGCTCCCAGCGCCTCAGCATTCAGTACTTC. This encodes CASSSQRLSIQYF. Full variable domain (rest looked up from reference TRBV7-2 and TRBJ2-4): GAGVSQSPSNKVTEKGKDVELRCDPISGHTALYWYRQSLGQGLEFLIYFQGNSAPDKSGLPSDRFSAERTGGSVSTLTIQRTQQEDSAVYLCASSSQRLSIQYFGAGTRLSVL.

This clone was recorded once. The rearrangement joins TRBV24-1 to TRBJ2-7; D is perhaps TRBD1 (5 bases). CDR1 is KGHDR, CDR2 SFDVKD, per germline. The V end lost 3 bases, the J end lost 2 bases, and 13 bases lay between the germline ends. The CDR3 totals 15 residues. Here the CDR3 reads CATSDPRTRTYEQYF. CDR3 sequence (DNA): TGTGCCACCAGTGATCCTAGGACAAGGACCTACGAGCAGTACTTC.

This sequence joins TRBV5-8 and TRBJ1-5, with 8 bases aligning to TRBD1. CDR3 length: 17 residues. Trimming removed 1 base from V and 1 base from J; junction bases left unmatched: 7. Germline V lookup: CDR1 SGHTS, CDR2 YDEGEE. The CDR3 region has the DNA TGTGCCAGCAGCTTGACCCAGGGGGCGGAAAGCAATCAGCCCCAGCATTTT. This gives the protein CASSLTQGAESNQPQHF.

V is TRBV6-4 and J is TRBJ2-1; 7 nucleotides agree with TRBD1. The CDR3 is 14 amino acids. Germline V gene data show CDR1 as MRHNA and CDR2 as SNTAGT. Germline trimming cut 6 bases from V and 6 bases from J; bases unmatched to any gene: 8. The CDR3 here is CASRRRGFGNEQFF. CDR3 DNA: TGTGCCAGCAGACGCAGGGGGTTCGGCAATGAGCAGTTCTTC.